These 15 T cell receptor beta chains were sequenced from one sample in a study of shared clonotypes between healthy human individuals. The repertoire was sequenced with immunoSEQ multiplex PCR; TCRdb's copy has only in-frame clones and lacks some. Of about 1 million clones detected, approximately 72% appear once; the ten largest clones hold roughly 1.4%. Sequencing used memory CD4+ T cells sorted from blood. Subset indicated: CD45RA-negative fraction. These receptors were obtained from a man aged 18 to 29 in good health.

In its sample, this clone was seen once. The V gene is TRBV10-1, the J gene TRBJ1-5; no clear D gene. Germline loops: CDR1 WNHNN, CDR2 SYGVQD (reference sequence). The V end lost 0 bases, the J end lost 7 bases, and 7 bases lay between the germline ends. The CDR3 extends over 13 amino acids. The CDR3 protein is CASSESIGQPQHF. CDR3 bases: TGCGCCAGCAGTGAGTCGATTGGGCAGCCCCAGCATTTT.

This chain links TRBV7-9 with TRBJ2-7, with D maybe TRBD1 (5 bases). Trimming stripped 5 bases from V and 6 bases from J, with 14 bases between. The CDR3 runs 13 residues. Germline CDR1 and CDR2: SEHNR and FQNEAQ (reference sequence). CDR3 coding DNA: TGTGCCAGCAGCCGCGGCCCAGGGCGCGAGCAGTACTTC. Protein: CASSRGPGREQYF.

The V gene is TRBV11-3, the J gene TRBJ2-1; 12 positions match TRBD2. The J segment lost 8 bases and the V segment lost 4 bases, leaving 6 bases of the junction unmatched. CDR1 and CDR2 from the germline V gene are SGHNT and YENEEA. The CDR3 runs to 15 residues. The CDR3 DNA is TGTGCCAGCAGCTCTGGGACTAGCGGGCTTGATGAGCAGTTCTTC. This gives the protein CASSSGTSGLDEQFF.

The chain links TRBV4-2 to TRBJ1-6; no clear D gene. Germline lookup yields CDR1 LGHNA and CDR2 YNFKEQ. The V and J ends lost 3 bases and 7 bases respectively, with 16 bases between them. The CDR3 has 16 amino acids. CDR3 nucleotide sequence: TGTGCCAGCAGCCAGGGAACGACCCGAGGAAATTCACCCCTCCACTTT. Translation gives CASSQGTTRGNSPLHF.

The rearrangement links TRBV18 to TRBJ1-2; D is uncertain. Trimming took 0 bases from V and 8 from J, leaving 7 bases between them. Germline values: CDR1 KGHSH, CDR2 LQKENI. The CDR3 runs 12 residues. Here the CDR3 reads CASSPPNTGYTF. The DNA of the CDR3 is TGTGCCAGCTCACCACCGAACACGGGCTACACCTTC.

The V call is TRBV7-2, the J call TRBJ2-7; 9 positions agree with TRBD1. Germline assignment: CDR1 SGHTA and CDR2 FQGNSA. This CDR3 contains 16 residues. V dropped 4 bases and J dropped 2; count of bases not matched to a gene: 9. CDR3 loop: CASSSQGTGRTYEQYF. Here the CDR3 DNA reads TGTGCCAGCAGCTCTCAAGGGACAGGGAGAACCTACGAGCAGTACTTC.

V usage is TRBV10-2 and J usage is TRBJ1-2; 7 bases line up with TRBD1. In germline, CDR1 is WSHSY, CDR2 SAAADI. Unmatched junction bases numbered 12, after V lost 2 bases and J lost 3 bases. There are 17 residues in the CDR3. CDR3 in amino acids: CASSELPTGIIHYGYTF. For the CDR3, the DNA is TGCGCCAGCAGTGAGCTCCCGACAGGGATAATCCACTATGGCTACACCTTC.

The rearrangement joins TRBV7-2 to TRBJ2-7; D is possibly TRBD2 (5 bases). This CDR3 is 12 amino acids long. The V gene lost 5 bases and the J gene lost 12 bases, with 17 bases spanning the gap. The V gene's germline CDR1 is SGHTA and CDR2 FQGNSA. This CDR3 is CASSRDQPGRYF. Written as DNA, the CDR3 is TGTGCCAGCAGCCGAGATCAGCCGGGAAGGTACTTC.

V gene TRBV30 combines with J gene TRBJ1-6; maybe TRBD1 (5 bases). CDR1 is GTSNPN and CDR2 is SVGIG in the germline V gene (reference sequence). Trimming left V 3 bases short and J 13 bases short, with 16 bases between. The CDR3 runs 13 residues. The CDR3 loop reads CAWSLPGPSPLHF. The CDR3 DNA reads as TGTGCCTGGAGCCTCCCAGGGCCTTCCCCCCTCCACTTT.

In nucleotides, the CDR3 is TGTGCCATCAGGCTCTCGGGTAGCGGGGACTACGAGCAGTACTTC. Amino acids: CAIRLSGSGDYEQYF. J is TRBJ2-7 and V is TRBV10-3; TRBD2 agrees at 8 bases. There are 15 residues in the CDR3. After removal of 6 bases from V and 3 bases from J, the junction contained 10 bases not matched to a gene. Germline V lookup: CDR1 ENHRY, CDR2 SYGVKD.

CDR3 coding DNA: TGTGCCAGCCAAGAGGCAGGAAACACCATATATTTT. Protein sequence: CASQEAGNTIYF. This chain uses TRBV5-6 with TRBJ1-3; D remains ambiguous. V dropped 7 bases and J dropped 4 bases, with 9 bases sitting between them. CDR3 length: 12 residues. Per the germline V gene, CDR1 is SGHDT and CDR2 is YYEEEE.

The rearrangement links TRBV10-2 to TRBJ2-2; D unclear. The CDR3 length is 13 residues. Germline values: CDR1 WSHSY, CDR2 SAAADI. Trimming stripped 0 bases from V and 5 bases from J, with 4 bases between. The chain's CDR3 is CASSESSTGELFF. CDR3 in DNA: TGCGCCAGCAGTGAGTCGTCTACCGGGGAGCTGTTTTTT.

As regards this clone: This sample also contains other DNA sequences that code for the same CDR3. The chain recombines TRBV5-1 with TRBJ1-4; possibly TRBD1 for D (6 bases). The germline CDR1 and CDR2 sequences are SGHRS and YFSETQ. V gave up 4 bases and J gave up 6 bases, with 16 bases separating them. The CDR3 covers 15 residues. The CDR3 DNA is TGCGCCAGCAGCCGAGCCCGGGACATGTATGAAAAACTGTTTTTT. Protein product: CASSRARDMYEKLFF. Together with reference TRBV5-1 and TRBJ1-4, the CDR3 gives the full variable domain: KAGVTQTPRYLIKTRGQQVTLSCSPISGHRSVSWYQQTPGQGLQFLFEYFSETQRNKGNFPGRFSGRQFSNSRSEMNVSTLELGDSALYLCASSRARDMYEKLFFGSGTQLSVL.

The rearrangement joins TRBV6-1 to TRBJ2-5; D is unresolved. Germline V gives CDR1 MNHNS, CDR2 SASEGT. The CDR3 runs to 12 residues. V was cut by 6 bases and J by 1 base, with 6 bases left in between. The chain's CDR3 is CASSPAQETQYF. DNA of the CDR3: TGTGCCAGCAGCCCGGCCCAAGAGACCCAGTACTTC.

The rearrangement links TRBV18 to TRBJ2-5; D is perhaps TRBD2 (5 bases). V was cut by 2 bases and J by 4 bases, with 8 bases left in between. CDR1 KGHSH and CDR2 LQKENI come from the germline V gene. The length of the CDR3 is 13 residues. DNA for the CDR3: TGTGCCAGCTCACCAGGCCGGGGAGAGACCCAGTACTTC. It specifies CASSPGRGETQYF.